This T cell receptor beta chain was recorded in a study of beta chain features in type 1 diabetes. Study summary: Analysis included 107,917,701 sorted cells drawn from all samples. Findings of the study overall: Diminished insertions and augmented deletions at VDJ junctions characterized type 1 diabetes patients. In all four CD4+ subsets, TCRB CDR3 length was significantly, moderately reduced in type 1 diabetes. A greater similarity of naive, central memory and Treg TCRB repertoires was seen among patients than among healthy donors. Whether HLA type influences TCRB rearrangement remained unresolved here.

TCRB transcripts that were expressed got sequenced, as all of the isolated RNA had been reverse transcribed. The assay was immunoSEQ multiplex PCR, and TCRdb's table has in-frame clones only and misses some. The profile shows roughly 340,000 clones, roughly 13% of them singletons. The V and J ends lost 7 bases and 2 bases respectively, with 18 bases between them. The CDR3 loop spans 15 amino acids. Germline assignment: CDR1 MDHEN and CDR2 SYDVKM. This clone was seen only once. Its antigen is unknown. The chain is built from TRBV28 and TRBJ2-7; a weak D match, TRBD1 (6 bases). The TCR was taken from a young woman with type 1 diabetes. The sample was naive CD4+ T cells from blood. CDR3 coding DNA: TGTGCCAGCAAAGGTTTCAGGGGCTTAACCTACGAGCAGTACTTC. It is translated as CASKGFRGLTYEQYF.